The 30 T cell receptor beta chains below all came from one sample that was sequenced in a study of T cells in Graves' hyperthyroidism and ophthalmopathy (dated by TCRdb to the late 2010s). Library construction relied on multiplex PCR. Sequencing was carried out with an Illumina HiSeq 2000. The TCR beta CDR3 regions were amplified from RNA transcripts. The TCR CDR3 was subjected to a first round of RT-PCR using the HTBI primer set and the Qiagen OneStep RT-PCR kit. TCRdb handled the public reads itself, with Q25 trimming in fastp and clone calling in MiXCR, and kept productive beta chains. Here each entry gathers all rows of one CDR3 protein and keeps the most common genes and DNA. A total of hundreds of thousands of distinct CDR3 sequences appear in this sample, about 19% of them only once. The ten largest account for 15% to 20% of the sample. Sequences were obtained from blood. The receptors stem from a woman aged 45 to 65 with Graves' hyperthyroidism that later progressed to Graves' ophthalmopathy.

This clonotype was counted a few times. V is TRBV6-6 and J is TRBJ2-2, with D tentatively TRBD1 (5 bases). Germline lookup yields CDR1 MNHNY and CDR2 SVGAGI (reference sequence). CDR3 length: 16 amino acids. V lost 0 bases, J lost 6 bases, and 14 bases lay in between. This chain's CDR3 is CASSYSRAGKSGELFF. DNA of the CDR3: TGTGCCAGCAGTTACTCCCGGGCAGGGAAATCCGGGGAGCTGTTTTTT.

This clonotype was picked up many times. The CDR3 DNA reads TGTGCCAGCAGTTCCGGGACGGTGGTCACTGAAGCTTTCTTT. Translated: CASSSGTVVTEAFF. The gene calls are TRBV28 and TRBJ1-1, with a weak D call TRBD1 (5 bases). The V end lost 4 bases, the J end lost 4 bases, and 13 bases lay between the germline ends. Germline V CDR1 and CDR2: MDHEN, SYDVKM. This CDR3 spans 14 amino acids.

This clonotype was seen many times. The chain employs TRBV7-2 and TRBJ2-5, with 7 positions matching TRBD2. V lost 7 bases to trimming and J lost 4 bases; unmatched junction nucleotides: 12. This CDR3 has 15 residues. The V gene's germline CDR1 is SGHTA and CDR2 FQGNSA. The CDR3 nucleotides read TGTGCCAGCATCCACCGGGCTAGCGGCGGAGAGACCCAGTACTTC. Translated: CASIHRASGGETQYF.

V is TRBV6-2 or TRBV6-3 and J is TRBJ2-1, with 10 positions matching TRBD2. The germline V gene has CDR1 MNHEY and CDR2 SVGEGT. After removal of 6 bases from V and 4 bases from J, the junction contained 6 bases not matched to a gene. This CDR3 spans 15 amino acids. In DNA form, the CDR3 reads TGTGCCAGCAGCCCAGCGGGGGGGGATTACAATGAGCAGTTCTTC. Translated, it gives CASSPAGGDYNEQFF.

This clonotype came up many times. This chain links TRBV2 with TRBJ2-7; TRBD2 agrees at 8 bases. The CDR3 has 14 residues. Trimming cost V 7 bases and J 0 bases; bases outside gene matches: 5. The V gene's germline CDR1 is SNHLY and CDR2 FYNNEI. CDR3 DNA: TGTGCCAGCACTATAGCGGGGCTCTCCTACGAGCAGTACTTC. This encodes CASTIAGLSYEQYF.

The gene calls are TRBV6-1 and TRBJ1-4, with 9 nucleotides matching TRBD1. V was pared by 6 bases and J by 6 bases, with 5 bases of the junction left unmatched. The length of the CDR3 is 14 residues. CDR1 and CDR2 from the germline V gene are MNHNS and SASEGT. CDR3 protein: CASRTTGGDEKLFF. The CDR3 nucleotides are TGTGCCAGCAGGACGACAGGGGGTGATGAAAAACTGTTTTTT.

The chain recombines TRBV29-1 with TRBJ2-2; D gene uncertain. Per germline, CDR1 SQVTM and CDR2 ANQGSEA. CDR3 length: 14 amino acids. Trimming stripped 4 bases from V and 3 bases from J, with 12 bases between. CDR3 in DNA: TGCAGCGTTGTTCTCGGGCCTCACACCGGGGAGCTGTTTTTT. Protein: CSVVLGPHTGELFF.

V usage is TRBV12-3 or TRBV12-4 and J usage is TRBJ2-3, with a tentative D call TRBD1 (6 bases). Trimming removed 3 bases from V and 7 bases from J, with 8 bases in between. The CDR3 is made up of 12 amino acids. The DNA for the CDR3 is TGTGCCAGCAGTTTCACAGGGAATACGCAGTATTTT. Its translation is CASSFTGNTQYF.

The chain combines TRBV18 with TRBJ1-1; D not certain. The germline CDR1 and CDR2 sequences are KGHSH and LQKENI. This CDR3 is built from 15 residues. Trimming shortened V by 1 base and J by 0 bases, and 9 bases separated the two germline ends. CDR3 nucleotide sequence: TGTGCCAGCTCACCACAACGGGCCCTGAACACTGAAGCTTTCTTT. Protein sequence: CASSPQRALNTEAFF.

The table lists this clonotype with many counts. The rearrangement uses TRBV2 and TRBJ2-5, with 8 bases fitting TRBD1. The CDR3 is 14 amino acids. Germline CDR1 is SNHLY and CDR2 is FYNNEI. The junction had 12 bases not matched to a gene; V was cut back by 10 bases and J by 5 bases. The chain's CDR3 is CATMDREASETQYF. The CDR3, as DNA: TGTGCCACCATGGACAGGGAGGCTTCGGAGACCCAGTACTTC.

The chain recombines TRBV27 with TRBJ2-5; D call uncertain. The CDR3 length is 15 residues. Trimming cost V 3 bases and J 2 bases, with 13 bases left between them. Germline CDR1 reads MNHEY; CDR2 reads SMNVEV (reference sequence). In DNA form, the CDR3 reads TGTGCCAGCAGTTTTATTCCGGAGACACAAGAGACCCAGTACTTC. It yields the protein CASSFIPETQETQYF.

At least ten counts were recorded for this clonotype. The chain combines TRBV12-3 or TRBV12-4 with TRBJ2-5, with no clear D. V lost 5 bases to trimming and J lost 5 bases, with 9 bases between them. CDR3 length: 12 amino acids. In DNA form, the CDR3 reads TGTGCCAGCAGTCTGTACAAGGAGACCCAGTACTTC. It codes for CASSLYKETQYF.

This clonotype was recorded many times. CDR3 nucleotide sequence: TGCAGTGCTAGAGATAGACAGGGGAGTGGCTACACCTTC. Translating gives CSARDRQGSGYTF. The chain combines TRBV20-1 with TRBJ1-2; TRBD1 agrees at 8 bases. CDR1 and CDR2 from the germline V gene are DFQATT and SNEGSKA (reference sequence). The CDR3 is made up of 13 amino acids. J lost 7 bases, V lost 0 bases, and 4 bases had no gene match.

The chain carries TRBV18 and TRBJ2-6; D remains unclear. CDR3 length: 13 amino acids. Germline V lookup: CDR1 KGHSH, CDR2 LQKENI. The V end was cut by 5 bases, the J end by 1 base, with 3 bases between. The CDR3 loop is CASSESGANVLTF. As DNA, the CDR3 is TGTGCCAGCTCAGAATCTGGGGCCAACGTCCTGACTTTC.

The table lists this clonotype with many counts. The J gene is TRBJ2-1, the V gene TRBV20-1, with D possibly being TRBD2 (6 bases). CDR1 and CDR2 from the germline V gene are DFQATT and SNEGSKA (reference sequence). The CDR3 length is 13 residues. The V gene lost 1 base and the J gene lost 7 bases, with 11 bases spanning the gap. As DNA, the CDR3 is TGCAGTGCTAGAGTCCCGGGGAGGAATGAGCAGTTCTTC. This sequence encodes CSARVPGRNEQFF.

This clonotype was seen more than once but under ten times. Here the CDR3 reads CASSIEFGLAGELFF. The CDR3 coding sequence is TGTGCCAGTAGTATAGAATTCGGGCTTGCGGGGGAGCTGTTTTTT. This sequence joins TRBV19 and TRBJ2-2; the D is unclear. Trimming removed 0 bases at V and 8 bases at J, with 13 bases between. CDR1 LNHDA and CDR2 SQIVND come from the germline V gene (reference sequence). The CDR3 is 15 residues long.

The CDR3 loop is CATLGGGLGNEQFF. DNA for the CDR3: TGTGCCACCCTAGGCGGGGGGCTGGGAAATGAGCAGTTCTTC. The chain joins TRBV15 to TRBJ2-1, with TRBD2 matching over 8 bases. J gave up 7 bases and V 8 bases, and 10 bases lay outside the gene matches. The CDR3 extends over 14 amino acids. Germline CDR1 LNHNV, CDR2 YYDKDF (reference sequence).

Ten or more counts support this clonotype. The chain recombines TRBV20-1 with TRBJ2-1; TRBD1 might be the D (6 bases). The CDR3 totals 12 residues. Per the germline V gene, CDR1 is DFQATT and CDR2 is SNEGSKA (reference sequence). Trimming stripped 3 bases from V and 9 bases from J, with 12 bases between. Here the CDR3 DNA reads TGCAGTGCTAGGGATAGAGGGGGTGAGCAGTTCTTC. Translation gives CSARDRGGEQFF.

V and J are TRBV7-8 and TRBJ1-5; D uncertain. V lost 3 bases, J lost 8 bases, and 17 bases lay in between. The germline gives CDR1 SGHVS, CDR2 FQNEAQ. This CDR3 region has 15 residues. The CDR3 region is CASSFREPPHEPQHF. The CDR3 coding sequence is TGTGCCAGCAGCTTCCGAGAACCTCCCCATGAGCCCCAGCATTTT.

This chain connects TRBV7-6 to TRBJ2-7; maybe TRBD1 (6 bases). Germline-derived CDR1 and CDR2 are SGHVS and FNYEAQ. With 0 bases removed from V and 2 bases from J, the gap between germline ends came to 20 bases. This CDR3 has 18 residues. For the CDR3, the DNA is TGTGCCAGCAGCTTAGCTGGGCTAACAGGGTGGGGAACCTACGAGCAGTACTTC. Protein: CASSLAGLTGWGTYEQYF. The full variable domain, rest sourced from reference TRBV7-6 and TRBJ2-7, is GAGVSQSPRYKVTKRGQDVALRCDPISGHVSLYWYRQALGQGPEFLTYFNYEAQQDKSGLPNDRFSAERPEGSISTLTIQRTEQRDSAMYRCASSLAGLTGWGTYEQYFGPGTRLTVT.

The V and J genes are TRBV7-9 and TRBJ2-5; 7 nucleotides line up with TRBD1. After removal of 4 bases from V and 0 bases from J, the junction contained 8 bases not matched to a gene. CDR1 SEHNR and CDR2 FQNEAQ come from the germline V gene (reference sequence). The CDR3 totals 16 residues. The CDR3 sequence is CASSWRTGLHQETQYF. In nucleotides, the CDR3 is TGTGCCAGCAGCTGGAGGACAGGACTTCACCAAGAGACCCAGTACTTC.

V gene TRBV27 combines with J gene TRBJ2-1, with TRBD1 matching over 8 bases. V shed 3 bases and J 4 bases; nucleotides not matched to a gene: 5. Germline-derived CDR1 and CDR2 are MNHEY and SMNVEV (reference sequence). This CDR3 is built from 15 residues. In DNA, the CDR3 is TGTGCCAGCAGTTTCTTCAGGGGGCTTTACAATGAGCAGTTCTTC. Translation: CASSFFRGLYNEQFF.

The chain joins TRBV27 to TRBJ2-1, with D perhaps matching TRBD1 or TRBD2 (6 bases each). In germline, CDR1 is MNHEY, CDR2 SMNVEV (reference sequence). There are 13 residues in the CDR3. Trimming pared 3 bases from V and 6 bases from J, leaving 9 bases between. DNA for the CDR3: TGTGCCAGCAGTTTCGGGGGCTCCAATGAGCAGTTCTTC. This encodes CASSFGGSNEQFF.

This clonotype was found many times. The chain joins TRBV2 to TRBJ2-5; D is perhaps TRBD1 (6 bases). Trimming left V 10 bases short and J 1 base short, with 16 bases between. Germline CDR1 is SNHLY and CDR2 is FYNNEI. The CDR3 length is 14 residues. The CDR3 reads CATTPGHLQETQYF. For the CDR3, the DNA is TGTGCCACGACCCCGGGACACCTCCAAGAGACCCAGTACTTC.

This sequence joins TRBV5-1 and TRBJ1-4, with 7 positions matching TRBD1. V was clipped by 0 bases and J by 7 bases; unmatched bases: 6. The CDR3 length is 15 residues. Germline V gene lookup returns CDR1 SGHRS and CDR2 YFSETQ. This CDR3 reads CASSLGETGREKLFF. CDR3 nucleotides: TGCGCCAGCAGCTTGGGGGAGACAGGGCGTGAAAAACTGTTTTTT.

This clonotype was seen a few times. V is TRBV4-2 and J is TRBJ1-5; 10 nucleotides match TRBD1. The V segment lost 1 base and the J segment 5 bases; nucleotides outside the gene matches: 2. Germline assignment: CDR1 LGHNA and CDR2 YNFKEQ. There are 15 residues in the CDR3. The CDR3 here is CASSQGTGGDQPQHF. CDR3 coding DNA: TGTGCCAGCAGCCAAGGGACAGGGGGGGATCAGCCCCAGCATTTT.

V gene TRBV20-1 combines with J gene TRBJ1-5; the D gene is possibly TRBD1 (6 bases). Germline CDR1 reads DFQATT; CDR2 reads SNEGSKA (reference sequence). V lost 2 bases and J lost 6, with 17 bases in between. The CDR3 runs 15 residues. The CDR3 DNA follows: TGCAGTGCTAGACCGGGGGGGGCGCGAGGTCAGCCCCAGCATTTT. Protein sequence: CSARPGGARGQPQHF.

This clonotype was detected many times. The V call is TRBV6-1, the J call TRBJ2-5; 8 bases are shared with TRBD1. CDR1 and CDR2 from the germline V gene are MNHNS and SASEGT. V trimming: 4 bases; J trimming: 4 bases; junction bases outside the gene matches: 2. The CDR3 is 13 amino acids. CDR3 nucleotide sequence: TGTGCCAGCAGTGGGGGGACAGGAGAGACCCAGTACTTC. This encodes CASSGGTGETQYF.

The sample holds a few counts of this clonotype. CDR3 region: CASSPDRNSYNEQFF. The CDR3, as DNA: TGTGCCAGCAGTCCAGACCGAAACTCCTACAATGAGCAGTTCTTC. The V gene is TRBV5-5, the J gene TRBJ2-1; the D is unclear. This CDR3 is 15 amino acids long. The germline V and J ends were trimmed by 5 bases and 0 bases, with 12 bases remaining between them. In germline, CDR1 is SGHKS, CDR2 YYEKEE (reference sequence). Drawing the rest from reference TRBV5-5 and TRBJ2-1, the complete variable domain is DAGVTQSPTHLIKTRGQQVTLRCSPISGHKSVSWYQQVLGQGPQFIFQYYEKEERGRGNFPDRFSARQFPNYSSELNVNALLLGDSALYLCASSPDRNSYNEQFFGPGTRLTVL.

The chain is built from TRBV4-1 and TRBJ1-3; the D is unclear. The CDR3 spans 15 residues. V lost 3 bases to trimming and J lost 0 bases, with 9 bases between them. Per germline, CDR1 MGHRA and CDR2 YSYEKL. CDR3 sequence (DNA): TGCGCCAGCAGCCACAAGACTGGCTCTGGAAACACCATATATTTT. Translation gives CASSHKTGSGNTIYF.